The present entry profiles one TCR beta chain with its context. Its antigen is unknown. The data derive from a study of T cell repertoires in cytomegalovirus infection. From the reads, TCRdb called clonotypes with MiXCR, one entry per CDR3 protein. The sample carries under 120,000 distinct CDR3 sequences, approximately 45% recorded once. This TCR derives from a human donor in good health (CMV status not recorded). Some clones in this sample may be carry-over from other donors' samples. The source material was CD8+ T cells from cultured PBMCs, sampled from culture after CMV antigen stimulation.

CDR3 amino acids: CASSWTGAQYEQYF. CDR3 DNA: TGTGCCAGCAGTTGGACAGGGGCCCAATACGAGCAGTACTTC. The chain combines TRBV27 with TRBJ2-7; TRBD1 agrees at 9 bases. The CDR3 contains 14 residues. V dropped 4 bases and J dropped 4; count of bases not matched to a gene: 5. Germline V gives CDR1 MNHEY, CDR2 SMNVEV (reference sequence).